The TCR beta chain under discussion was sequenced for a study of T cell changes during pregnancy in multiple sclerosis. Clones were sequenced by immunoSEQ multiplex PCR, and TCRdb holds only the in-frame ones, with some missing. The sample includes 34,000 or so clones, around nine tenths of them seen just once. V lost 7 bases and J lost 1, with 11 bases in between. This CDR3 has 12 amino acids. Germline-derived CDR1 and CDR2 are GTSNPN and SVGIG (reference sequence). Source: CD8+ T cells from peripheral blood mononuclear cells, taken in the first trimester of pregnancy. The TCR comes from a female donor with multiple sclerosis, enrolled in a pregnancy study. V usage is TRBV30 and J usage is TRBJ2-7; D not certain. The CDR3, as DNA: TGTGCCTCCGCCACGGTGTCCTACGAGCAGTACTTC. Translation gives CASATVSYEQYF.